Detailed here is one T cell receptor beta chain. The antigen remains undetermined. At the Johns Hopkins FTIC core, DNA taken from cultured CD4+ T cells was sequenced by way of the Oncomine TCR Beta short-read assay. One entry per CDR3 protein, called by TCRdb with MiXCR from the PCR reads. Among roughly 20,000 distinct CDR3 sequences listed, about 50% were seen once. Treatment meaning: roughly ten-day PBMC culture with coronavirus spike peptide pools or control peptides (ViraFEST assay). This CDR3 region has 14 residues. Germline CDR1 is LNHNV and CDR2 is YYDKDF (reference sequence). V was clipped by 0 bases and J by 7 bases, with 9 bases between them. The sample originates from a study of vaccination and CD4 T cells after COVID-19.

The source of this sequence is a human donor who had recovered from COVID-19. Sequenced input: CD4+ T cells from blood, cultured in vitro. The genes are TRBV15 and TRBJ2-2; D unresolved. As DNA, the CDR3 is TGTGCCACCAGCAGAGATCAGAACGGCGGGGAGCTGTTTTTT. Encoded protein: CATSRDQNGGELFF.